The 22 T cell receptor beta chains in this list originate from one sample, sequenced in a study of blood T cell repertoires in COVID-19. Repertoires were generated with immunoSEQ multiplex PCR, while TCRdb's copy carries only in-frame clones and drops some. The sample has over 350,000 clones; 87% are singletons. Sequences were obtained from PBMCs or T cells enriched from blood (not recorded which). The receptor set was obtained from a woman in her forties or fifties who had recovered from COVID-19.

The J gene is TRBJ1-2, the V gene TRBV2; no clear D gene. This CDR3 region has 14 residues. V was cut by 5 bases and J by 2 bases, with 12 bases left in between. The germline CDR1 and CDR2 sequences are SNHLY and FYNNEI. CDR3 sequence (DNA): TGTGCCAGCAGTCTTCGTGGCGGAAACTATGGCTACACCTTC. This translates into CASSLRGGNYGYTF.

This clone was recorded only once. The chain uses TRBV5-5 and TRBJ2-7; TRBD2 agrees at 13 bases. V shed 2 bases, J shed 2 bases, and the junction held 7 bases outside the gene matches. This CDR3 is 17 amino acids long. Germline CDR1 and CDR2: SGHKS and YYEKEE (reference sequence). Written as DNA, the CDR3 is TGTGCCAGCAGCTTTGGACTAGCGGGGGCCTTTCCCTACGAGCAGTACTTC. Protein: CASSFGLAGAFPYEQYF.

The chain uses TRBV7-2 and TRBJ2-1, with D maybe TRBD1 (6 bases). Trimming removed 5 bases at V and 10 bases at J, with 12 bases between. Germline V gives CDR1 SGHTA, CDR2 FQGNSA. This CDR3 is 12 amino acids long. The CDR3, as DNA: TGTGCCAGCAGCCGACAGGTTTACGAGCAGTTCTTC. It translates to CASSRQVYEQFF.

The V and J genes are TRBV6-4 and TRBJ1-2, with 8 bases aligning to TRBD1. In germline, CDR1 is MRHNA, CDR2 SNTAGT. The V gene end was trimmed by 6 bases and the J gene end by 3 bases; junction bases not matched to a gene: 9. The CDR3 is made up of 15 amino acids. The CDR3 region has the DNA TGTGCCAGCAGGGACACAGGGGGGATTGACTATGGCTACACCTTC. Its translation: CASRDTGGIDYGYTF.

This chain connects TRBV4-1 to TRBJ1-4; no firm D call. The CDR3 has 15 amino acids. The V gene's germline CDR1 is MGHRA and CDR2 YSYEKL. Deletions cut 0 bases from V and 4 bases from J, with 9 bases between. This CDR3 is CASSQDGGFNEKLFF. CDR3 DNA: TGCGCCAGCAGCCAAGATGGAGGGTTTAATGAAAAACTGTTTTTT.

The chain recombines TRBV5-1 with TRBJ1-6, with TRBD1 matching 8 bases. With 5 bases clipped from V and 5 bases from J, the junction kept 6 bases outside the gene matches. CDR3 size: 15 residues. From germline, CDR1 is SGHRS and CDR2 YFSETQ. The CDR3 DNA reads TGCGCCAGCAGTCGGACAGGGTGGGATAATTCACCCCTCCACTTT. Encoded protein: CASSRTGWDNSPLHF. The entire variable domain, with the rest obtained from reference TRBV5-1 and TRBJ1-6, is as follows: KAGVTQTPRYLIKTRGQQVTLSCSPISGHRSVSWYQQTPGQGLQFLFEYFSETQRNKGNFPGRFSGRQFSNSRSEMNVSTLELGDSALYLCASSRTGWDNSPLHFGNGTRLTVT.

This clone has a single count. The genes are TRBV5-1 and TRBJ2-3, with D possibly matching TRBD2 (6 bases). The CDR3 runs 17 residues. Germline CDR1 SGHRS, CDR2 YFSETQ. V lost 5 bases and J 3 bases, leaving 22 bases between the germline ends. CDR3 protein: CASRTGDSLLETDTQYF. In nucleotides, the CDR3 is TGCGCCAGCAGGACCGGGGACTCCCTTCTTGAAACAGATACGCAGTATTTT.

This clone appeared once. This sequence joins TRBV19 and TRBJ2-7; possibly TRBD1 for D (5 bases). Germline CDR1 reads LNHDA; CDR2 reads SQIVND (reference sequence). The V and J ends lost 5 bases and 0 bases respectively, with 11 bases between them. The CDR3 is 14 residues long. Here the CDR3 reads CASSADTGSYEQYF. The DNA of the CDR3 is TGTGCCAGTAGTGCGGACACCGGCTCCTACGAGCAGTACTTC.

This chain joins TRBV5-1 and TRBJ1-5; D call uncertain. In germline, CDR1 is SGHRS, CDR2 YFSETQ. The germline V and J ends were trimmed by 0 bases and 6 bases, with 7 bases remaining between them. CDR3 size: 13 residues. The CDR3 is CASSLGAGQPQHF. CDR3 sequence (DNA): TGCGCCAGCAGCTTGGGCGCGGGTCAGCCCCAGCATTTT.

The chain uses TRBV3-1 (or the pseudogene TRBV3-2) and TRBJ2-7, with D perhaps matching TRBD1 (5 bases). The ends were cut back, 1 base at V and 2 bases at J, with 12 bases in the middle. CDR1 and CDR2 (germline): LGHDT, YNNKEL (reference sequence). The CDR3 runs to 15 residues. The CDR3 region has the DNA TGTGCCAGCAGCCAAGCCCAGGGCGCTCCCTACGAGCAGTACTTC. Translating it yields CASSQAQGAPYEQYF.

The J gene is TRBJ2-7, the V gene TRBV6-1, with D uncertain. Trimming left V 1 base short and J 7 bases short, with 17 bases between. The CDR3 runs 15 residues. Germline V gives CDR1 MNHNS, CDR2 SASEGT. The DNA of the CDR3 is TGTGCCAGCAGTGAAGTTACGCCCTCGTACGCGGAGCAGTACTTC. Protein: CASSEVTPSYAEQYF.

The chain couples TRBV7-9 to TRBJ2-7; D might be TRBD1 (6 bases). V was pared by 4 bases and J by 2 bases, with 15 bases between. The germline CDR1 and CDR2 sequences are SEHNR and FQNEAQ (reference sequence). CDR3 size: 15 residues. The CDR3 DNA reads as TGTGCCAGCAGCTCGATCATAGACAGGACCTACGAGCAGTACTTC. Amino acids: CASSSIIDRTYEQYF.

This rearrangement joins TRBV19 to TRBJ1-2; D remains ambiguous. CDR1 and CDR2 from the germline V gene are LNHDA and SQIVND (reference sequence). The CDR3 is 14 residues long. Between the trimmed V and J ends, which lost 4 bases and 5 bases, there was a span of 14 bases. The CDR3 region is CASSTRDSVYGYTF. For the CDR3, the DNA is TGTGCCAGTAGTACCCGGGATTCCGTTTATGGCTACACCTTC.

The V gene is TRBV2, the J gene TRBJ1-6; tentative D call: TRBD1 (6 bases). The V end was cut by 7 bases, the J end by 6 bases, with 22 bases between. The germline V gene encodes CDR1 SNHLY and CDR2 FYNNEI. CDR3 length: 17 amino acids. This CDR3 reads CASKTFTGIRSNSPLHF. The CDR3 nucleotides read TGTGCCAGCAAAACCTTTACAGGGATAAGGTCTAATTCACCCCTCCACTTT.

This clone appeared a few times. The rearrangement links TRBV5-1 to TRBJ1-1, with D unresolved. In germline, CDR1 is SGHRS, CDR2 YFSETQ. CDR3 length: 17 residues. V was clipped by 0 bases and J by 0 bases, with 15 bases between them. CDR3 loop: CASSLASKYPVNTEAFF. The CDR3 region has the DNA TGCGCCAGCAGCTTGGCGTCTAAGTATCCGGTGAACACTGAAGCTTTCTTT.

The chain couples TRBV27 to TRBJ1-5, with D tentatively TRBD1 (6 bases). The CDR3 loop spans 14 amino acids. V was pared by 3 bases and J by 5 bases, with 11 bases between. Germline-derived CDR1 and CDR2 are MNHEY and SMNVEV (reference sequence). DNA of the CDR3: TGTGCCAGCAGTTTGCAGGGGAAGGATCAGCCCCAGCATTTT. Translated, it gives CASSLQGKDQPQHF.

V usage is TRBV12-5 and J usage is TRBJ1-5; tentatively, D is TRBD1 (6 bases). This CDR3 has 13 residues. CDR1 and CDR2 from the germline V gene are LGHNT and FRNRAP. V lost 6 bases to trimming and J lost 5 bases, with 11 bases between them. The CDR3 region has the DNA TGTGCTAGTGGAGGGGGTTGGGATCAGCCCCAGCATTTT. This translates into CASGGGWDQPQHF. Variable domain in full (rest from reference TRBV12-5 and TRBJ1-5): DARVTQTPRHKVTEMGQEVTMRCQPILGHNTVFWYRQTMMQGLELLAYFRNRAPLDDSGMPKDRFSAEMPDATLATLKIQPSEPRDSAVYFCASGGGWDQPQHFGDGTRLSIL.

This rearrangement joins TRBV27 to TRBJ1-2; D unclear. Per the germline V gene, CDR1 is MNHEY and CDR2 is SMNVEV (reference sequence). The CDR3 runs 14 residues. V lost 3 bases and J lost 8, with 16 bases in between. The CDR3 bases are TGTGCCAGCAGTTTTGGTAGTGGGCCTGGAGGCTACACCTTC. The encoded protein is CASSFGSGPGGYTF.

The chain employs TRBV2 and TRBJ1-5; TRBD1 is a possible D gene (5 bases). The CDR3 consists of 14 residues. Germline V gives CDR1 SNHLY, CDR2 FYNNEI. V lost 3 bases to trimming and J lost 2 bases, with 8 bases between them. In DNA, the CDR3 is TGTGCCAGCAGTGACCCCAGGGGCAATCAGCCCCAGCATTTT. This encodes CASSDPRGNQPQHF.

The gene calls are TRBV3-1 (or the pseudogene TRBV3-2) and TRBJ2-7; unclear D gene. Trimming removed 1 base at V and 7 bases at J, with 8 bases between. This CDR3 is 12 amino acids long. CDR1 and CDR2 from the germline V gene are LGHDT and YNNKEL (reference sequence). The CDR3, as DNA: TGTGCCAGCAGCCAAGTTTCTCGGGAGCAGTACTTC. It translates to CASSQVSREQYF.

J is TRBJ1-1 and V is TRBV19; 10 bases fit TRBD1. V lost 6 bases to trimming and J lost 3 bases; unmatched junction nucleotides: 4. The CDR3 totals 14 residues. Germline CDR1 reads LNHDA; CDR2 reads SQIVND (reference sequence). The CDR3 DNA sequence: TGTGCCAGTAGCATGGACAGGGGGTACACTGAAGCTTTCTTT. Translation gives CASSMDRGYTEAFF.

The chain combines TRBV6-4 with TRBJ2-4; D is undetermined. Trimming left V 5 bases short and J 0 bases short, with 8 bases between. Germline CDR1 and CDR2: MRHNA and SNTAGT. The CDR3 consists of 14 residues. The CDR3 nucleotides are TGTGCCAGCAGTCAGTGCCTAGCCAAAAACATTCAGTACTTC. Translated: CASSQCLAKNIQYF.